Below, 19 T cell receptor beta chains from the same sample are listed, as sequenced in a study of blood T cell repertoires in COVID-19. Sequencing was performed with immunoSEQ multiplex PCR; in TCRdb, only in-frame clones are kept and a portion is missing. The profile covers a few hundred thousand clones, with approximately 88% appearing a single time and 5% to 7% taken by the ten largest. Source material: peripheral blood. The source is a young man who had recovered from COVID-19.

This chain links TRBV6-5 with TRBJ1-1, with D hard to call. Germline CDR1 and CDR2: MNHEY and SVGAGI. The CDR3 loop spans 13 amino acids. V was pared by 8 bases and J by 5 bases, with 15 bases between. CDR3 region: CASRGPKGTEAFF. The DNA for the CDR3 is TGTGCCAGCCGGGGTCCTAAGGGAACTGAAGCTTTCTTT.

This clone turned up a few times. The rearrangement uses TRBV6-6 and TRBJ2-2; D ambiguous. The germline V gene encodes CDR1 MNHNY and CDR2 SVGAGI (reference sequence). Trimming left V 8 bases short and J 6 bases short, with 16 bases between. The CDR3 is 14 residues long. This CDR3 reads CASEPGYPAGELFF. In DNA, the CDR3 is TGTGCCAGCGAGCCAGGTTACCCAGCCGGGGAGCTGTTTTTT.

The V call is TRBV5-1, the J call TRBJ2-1, with 13 bases fitting TRBD2. Trimming removed 3 bases from V and 13 bases from J; junction bases left unmatched: 16. Germline lookup yields CDR1 SGHRS and CDR2 YFSETQ. This CDR3 spans 17 amino acids. The DNA for the CDR3 is TGCGCCAGCAGCTCGGACAACGGACTAGCGGGAGTGGGTTTACAGTTCTTC. Its translation: CASSSDNGLAGVGLQFF.

The V call is TRBV5-1, the J call TRBJ2-7; 10 bases match TRBD1. V shed 3 bases, J shed 3 bases, and the junction held 9 bases outside the gene matches. CDR1 and CDR2 (germline): SGHRS, YFSETQ. This CDR3 is built from 16 residues. CDR3 nucleotides: TGCGCCAGCAGCTGGGGGACAGGGGAGAATGTCTACGAGCAGTACTTC. The encoded protein is CASSWGTGENVYEQYF.

V is TRBV9 and J is TRBJ1-2; 9 nucleotides match TRBD1. The V gene end was trimmed by 4 bases and the J gene end by 7 bases; junction bases not matched to a gene: 8. Germline V gene lookup returns CDR1 SGDLS and CDR2 YYNGEE. The CDR3 is 14 amino acids. The DNA of the CDR3 is TGTGCCAGCAGCACTATACAGGGGGCTGGTGGCTACACCTTC. Protein: CASSTIQGAGGYTF. Full variable domain (outside the CDR3, taken from reference TRBV9 and TRBJ1-2): DSGVTQTPKHLITATGQRVTLRCSPRSGDLSVYWYQQSLDQGLQFLIQYYNGEERAKGNILERFSAQQFPDLHSELNLSSLELGDSALYFCASSTIQGAGGYTFGSGTRLTVV.

A single count supports this clone. The V and J genes are TRBV7-3 and TRBJ2-1, with 8 bases that match TRBD2. Germline V gene data show CDR1 as SGHTA and CDR2 as FQGTGA. The trim removed 2 bases at V and 7 bases at J, leaving 4 bases unmatched. The CDR3 loop spans 14 amino acids. The CDR3 sequence is CASSLVGTSNEQFF. The CDR3, as DNA: TGTGCCAGCAGCTTAGTGGGGACTAGTAATGAGCAGTTCTTC.

The rearrangement links TRBV29-1 to TRBJ2-3; D not resolved. Germline V CDR1 and CDR2: SQVTM, ANQGSEA. The CDR3 contains 13 residues. The ends were cut back, 5 bases at V and 1 base at J, with 10 bases in the middle. CDR3 DNA: TGCAGCGTTAGCGAAACCCGCACAGATACGCAGTATTTT. This encodes CSVSETRTDTQYF.

This sequence joins TRBV3-1 (or the pseudogene TRBV3-2) and TRBJ1-2, with 9 bases identical to TRBD1. V shed 1 base, J shed 4 bases, and the junction held 4 bases outside the gene matches. This CDR3 has 15 amino acids. Germline assignment: CDR1 LGHDT and CDR2 YNNKEL (reference sequence). The CDR3 spells CASSQGRDRAYGYTF. The CDR3 DNA reads TGTGCCAGCAGCCAAGGCCGGGACAGGGCCTATGGCTACACCTTC.

About this clone: Distinct nucleotide sequences in the sample also encode this CDR3. The chain joins TRBV19 to TRBJ1-6, with TRBD1 as a possible D gene (6 bases). The germline V and J ends were trimmed by 7 bases and 0 bases, with 13 bases remaining between them. There are 16 residues in the CDR3. Germline values: CDR1 LNHDA, CDR2 SQIVND (reference sequence). CDR3 nucleotide sequence: TGTGCCAGTATCGAGGACAGTAGCTCCTATAATTCACCCCTCCACTTT. This codes for CASIEDSSSYNSPLHF. The variable domain in full, completed from reference TRBV19 and TRBJ1-6, reads DGGITQSPKYLFRKEGQNVTLSCEQNLNHDAMYWYRQDPGQGLRLIYYSQIVNDFQKGDIAEGYSVSREKKESFPLTVTSAQKNPTAFYLCASIEDSSSYNSPLHFGNGTRLTVT.

The CDR3 nucleotides read TGTGCCAGCAGTTGGGGACAGTCTAATGAAAAACTGTTTTTT. Amino acids: CASSWGQSNEKLFF. V gene TRBV6-6 combines with J gene TRBJ1-4; TRBD1 matches 7 bases. The V and J ends lost 4 bases and 3 bases, in that order; junction bases with no gene match: 2. Germline CDR1 and CDR2: MNHNY and SVGAGI (reference sequence). This CDR3 comprises 14 residues.

The rearrangement uses TRBV27 and TRBJ2-7; 11 nucleotides line up with TRBD2. V gave up 5 bases and J gave up 6 bases; unmatched junction bases: 9. Germline V gene lookup returns CDR1 MNHEY and CDR2 SMNVEV (reference sequence). This CDR3 has 15 amino acids. In nucleotides, the CDR3 is TGTGCCAGCAGTCTGACGACTAGCGGGATTAGCGAGCAGTACTTC. Translating it yields CASSLTTSGISEQYF.

J is TRBJ2-1 and V is TRBV25-1; TRBD2 agrees at 10 bases. This CDR3 is 13 amino acids long. CDR1 is MGHDK, CDR2 SYGVNS, per germline. Trimming removed 8 bases from V and 7 bases from J; junction bases left unmatched: 5. Here the CDR3 reads CASGPGLANEQFF. CDR3 DNA sequence: TGTGCCAGCGGACCGGGACTAGCGAATGAGCAGTTCTTC. Full variable domain (remainder filled in from reference TRBV25-1 and TRBJ2-1): EADIYQTPRYLVIGTGKKITLECSQTMGHDKMYWYQQDPGMELHLIHYSYGVNSTEKGDLSSESTVSRIRTEHFPLTLESARPSHTSQYLCASGPGLANEQFFGPGTRLTVL.

The chain carries TRBV18 and TRBJ2-2, with D uncertain. Trimming took off 3 bases at V and 6 bases at J, with 11 bases between the two ends. The CDR3 loop spans 14 amino acids. From germline, CDR1 is KGHSH and CDR2 LQKENI. The CDR3 DNA reads as TGTGCCAGCTCACCCACCCTCGGAGCCGGGGAGCTGTTTTTT. Encoded protein: CASSPTLGAGELFF. Filled out from reference TRBV18 and TRBJ2-2, the complete variable domain reads NAGVMQNPRHLVRRRGQEARLRCSPMKGHSHVYWYRQLPEEGLKFMVYLQKENIIDESGMPKERFSAEFPKEGPSILRIQQVVRGDSAAYFCASSPTLGAGELFFGEGSRLTVL.

The rearrangement joins TRBV5-8 to TRBJ2-1, with 7 nucleotides matching TRBD1. CDR3 length: 16 residues. The V segment lost 3 bases and the J segment 1 base; nucleotides outside the gene matches: 7. Germline assignment: CDR1 SGHTS and CDR2 YDEGEE. The CDR3 is CASSYVPGQSYNEQFF. In nucleotides, the CDR3 is TGTGCCAGCAGCTACGTTCCGGGACAGTCCTACAATGAGCAGTTCTTC.

The chain has TRBV7-2 and TRBJ1-2, with D perhaps matching TRBD1 (5 bases). Germline V gene sequence: CDR1 SGHTA, CDR2 FQGNSA. V lost 0 bases, J lost 4 bases, and 12 bases lay in between. The CDR3 is 15 residues long. The CDR3: CASSLAGGGPYGYTF. For the CDR3, the DNA is TGTGCCAGCAGCTTAGCCGGGGGGGGTCCCTATGGCTACACCTTC.

The J gene is TRBJ2-7, the V gene TRBV7-9; perhaps TRBD2 as D (6 bases). Per the germline V gene, CDR1 is SEHNR and CDR2 is FQNEAQ (reference sequence). The CDR3 extends over 16 amino acids. V shed 5 bases and J shed 7 bases, with 24 bases lying between them. CDR3 nucleotide sequence: TGTGCCAGCAGCCCTGACCCGGGACTCCTCATCGGGGAGCAGTACTTC. Residues: CASSPDPGLLIGEQYF.

The CDR3 loop is CASSPPGGRMDEQFF. Here the CDR3 DNA reads TGTGCCAGCTCACCACCGGGGGGGCGGATGGATGAGCAGTTCTTC. This sequence joins TRBV18 and TRBJ2-1; maybe TRBD2 (7 bases). This CDR3 contains 15 residues. Germline CDR1 reads KGHSH; CDR2 reads LQKENI. Between the trimmed V and J ends, which lost 0 bases and 8 bases, there was a span of 14 bases. The full variable domain, with the rest looked up from reference TRBV18 and TRBJ2-1, is NAGVMQNPRHLVRRRGQEARLRCSPMKGHSHVYWYRQLPEEGLKFMVYLQKENIIDESGMPKERFSAEFPKEGPSILRIQQVVRGDSAAYFCASSPPGGRMDEQFFGPGTRLTVL.

The chain recombines TRBV6-5 with TRBJ2-7; TRBD1 agrees at 9 bases. This CDR3 has 16 residues. The V segment lost 4 bases and the J segment 3 bases; nucleotides outside the gene matches: 10. Germline V gene sequence: CDR1 MNHEY, CDR2 SVGAGI. Here the CDR3 reads CASSSLRTGENYEQYF. As DNA, the CDR3 is TGTGCCAGCAGTTCCCTTCGGACAGGGGAAAACTACGAGCAGTACTTC.

The CDR3 nucleotides are TGTGCCAGCAGTCCGGGACAAAACACCGGGGAGCTGTTTTTT. Protein product: CASSPGQNTGELFF. This chain joins TRBV27 and TRBJ2-2; weak D call: TRBD1 (6 bases). The germline gives CDR1 MNHEY, CDR2 SMNVEV (reference sequence). Trimming stripped 5 bases from V and 2 bases from J, with 9 bases between. This CDR3 is 14 amino acids long.